The 29 T cell receptor beta chains given below trace back to one sample, sequenced in a study of T cells in tuberculosis. The time point here: new active TB diagnosis, blood taken before or within 7 days of starting treatment. This table comes from immunoSEQ multiplex PCR, and its TCRdb copy is limited to in-frame clones, with some not included. The sample consists of about 22,000 clones, approximately 85% of them appearing once. The sequencing used PBMCs, collected at tuberculosis diagnosis. The receptor set was obtained from an adult with tuberculosis.

The chain recombines TRBV19 with TRBJ1-1; possible D gene TRBD1, 5 bases. The length of the CDR3 is 14 residues. Germline V CDR1 and CDR2: LNHDA, SQIVND (reference sequence). V was clipped by 3 bases and J by 1 base, with 9 bases between them. In DNA form, the CDR3 reads TGTGCCAGTAGTATCGTGGGGGGGAACACTGAAGCTTTCTTT. It encodes CASSIVGGNTEAFF.

V gene TRBV7-2 combines with J gene TRBJ1-1; maybe TRBD1 (5 bases). Germline loops: CDR1 SGHTA, CDR2 FQGNSA. CDR3 length: 16 residues. Trimming took off 4 bases at V and 0 bases at J, with 15 bases between the two ends. CDR3 sequence: CASSSPFDSMNTEAFF. The CDR3 region has the DNA TGTGCCAGCAGCTCCCCGTTCGACAGCATGAACACTGAAGCTTTCTTT. Full variable domain (remainder filled in from reference TRBV7-2 and TRBJ1-1): GAGVSQSPSNKVTEKGKDVELRCDPISGHTALYWYRQSLGQGLEFLIYFQGNSAPDKSGLPSDRFSAERTGGSVSTLTIQRTQQEDSAVYLCASSSPFDSMNTEAFFGQGTRLTVV.

The chain links TRBV7-9 to TRBJ2-1; D is ambiguous. V shed 0 bases and J shed 7 bases, with 16 bases lying between them. Germline V gene data show CDR1 as SEHNR and CDR2 as FQNEAQ (reference sequence). The CDR3 length is 16 residues. This chain's CDR3 is CASSLARGAGSNEQFF. In nucleotides, the CDR3 is TGTGCCAGCAGCTTAGCTCGCGGCGCTGGGTCGAATGAGCAGTTCTTC.

This chain links TRBV5-4 with TRBJ1-1; D not resolved. CDR1 and CDR2 (germline): SGHNT, YYREEE (reference sequence). There are 16 residues in the CDR3. V shed 4 bases and J shed 0 bases, with 16 bases lying between them. The CDR3 nucleotides are TGTGCCAGCAGCCCCCTTATTCGCGGAATGAACACTGAAGCTTTCTTT. It yields the protein CASSPLIRGMNTEAFF.

This chain joins TRBV19 and TRBJ1-2; TRBD1 aligns across 8 bases. The length of the CDR3 is 16 residues. Germline V gene sequence: CDR1 LNHDA, CDR2 SQIVND (reference sequence). The junction had 16 bases not matched to a gene; V was cut back by 5 bases and J by 8 bases. The CDR3 sequence: CASSVPSDRAEEGYTF. The CDR3 DNA reads TGTGCCAGTAGTGTACCTTCGGACAGGGCAGAAGAGGGCTACACCTTC.

CDR3 sequence reads: CASLTPAPRRVDIEQFF. CDR3 in DNA: TGTGCCAGCCTCACACCGGCCCCTCGACGGGTTGATATTGAGCAGTTCTTC. The J gene is TRBJ2-1, the V gene TRBV5-8; no clear D gene. This CDR3 spans 17 amino acids. From germline, CDR1 is SGHTS and CDR2 YDEGEE. Trimming left V 7 bases short and J 9 bases short, with 29 bases between.

This clone was found once. The V call is TRBV5-5, the J call TRBJ1-1; D is perhaps TRBD1 (5 bases). The ends were cut back, 2 bases at V and 0 bases at J, with 14 bases in the middle. This CDR3 has 16 amino acids. Per the germline V gene, CDR1 is SGHKS and CDR2 is YYEKEE (reference sequence). The chain's CDR3 is CASSLHGGLMNTEAFF. CDR3 coding DNA: TGTGCCAGCAGCTTACACGGGGGTCTCATGAACACTGAAGCTTTCTTT.

The chain joins TRBV7-2 to TRBJ2-1; D is possibly TRBD2 (6 bases). V was trimmed by 5 bases and J by 0 bases, leaving 11 bases between them. Germline V lookup: CDR1 SGHTA, CDR2 FQGNSA. This CDR3 is 15 amino acids long. CDR3 amino acids: CASSRSGNSYNEQFF. The DNA for the CDR3 is TGTGCCAGCAGCCGTAGCGGTAACTCCTACAATGAGCAGTTCTTC. Using reference TRBV7-2 and TRBJ2-1 for the parts outside the CDR3, the full variable domain is GAGVSQSPSNKVTEKGKDVELRCDPISGHTALYWYRQSLGQGLEFLIYFQGNSAPDKSGLPSDRFSAERTGGSVSTLTIQRTQQEDSAVYLCASSRSGNSYNEQFFGPGTRLTVL.

The chain is built from TRBV7-2 and TRBJ1-2; TRBD1 matches 9 bases. CDR3 length equals 17 residues. Germline V gene sequence: CDR1 SGHTA, CDR2 FQGNSA. V dropped 4 bases and J dropped 4; count of bases not matched to a gene: 13. CDR3 residues: CASSSDRGFLSSYGYTF. CDR3 sequence (DNA): TGTGCCAGCAGCTCGGACAGGGGTTTTTTAAGTTCCTATGGCTACACCTTC.

The chain uses TRBV6-5 and TRBJ2-7, with no clear D. Looked up from germline, CDR1 is MNHEY and CDR2 is SVGAGI. V lost 6 bases and J lost 2, with 8 bases in between. The CDR3 is made up of 12 amino acids. CDR3: CASRTEPYEQYF. The CDR3 coding sequence is TGTGCCAGCAGGACTGAACCCTACGAGCAGTACTTC.

The chain carries TRBV5-1 and TRBJ1-2; 12 nucleotides agree with TRBD1. With V trimmed by 7 bases and J by 4 bases, 5 bases remained unmatched. The germline V gene encodes CDR1 SGHRS and CDR2 YFSETQ. The CDR3 consists of 14 residues. The chain's CDR3 is CASAGTGGLYGYTF. The CDR3 coding sequence is TGCGCCAGCGCAGGGACAGGGGGCCTCTATGGCTACACCTTC.

The chain couples TRBV9 to TRBJ1-3; D ambiguous. Trimming stripped 0 bases from V and 0 bases from J, with 7 bases between. The CDR3 sequence is 15 residues long. The germline V gene encodes CDR1 SGDLS and CDR2 YYNGEE. The chain's CDR3 is CASSVGTDSGNTIYF. Here the CDR3 DNA reads TGTGCCAGCAGCGTAGGCACAGACTCTGGAAACACCATATATTTT.

This chain links TRBV6-4 with TRBJ1-5; 8 bases match TRBD1. This CDR3 spans 16 amino acids. Germline values: CDR1 MRHNA, CDR2 SNTAGT. Unmatched junction bases numbered 13, after V lost 6 bases and J lost 6 bases. The CDR3 sequence is CASRGQRTGLPQPQHF. The CDR3 DNA reads as TGTGCCAGCAGGGGGCAGAGGACAGGGTTACCTCAGCCCCAGCATTTT.

The CDR3 DNA sequence: TGTGCCAGCAGCGCAGGGAATGCTGAAGCTTTCTTT. Protein: CASSAGNAEAFF. The genes are TRBV7-9 and TRBJ1-1, with D possibly being TRBD1 (5 bases). The length of the CDR3 is 12 residues. The V gene's germline CDR1 is SEHNR and CDR2 FQNEAQ (reference sequence). V lost 5 bases and J 6 bases, leaving 10 bases between the germline ends.

The V and J genes are TRBV29-1 and TRBJ1-2; 11 bases are shared with TRBD1. The CDR3 is 13 amino acids. Germline assignment: CDR1 SQVTM and CDR2 ANQGSEA. Trimming removed 7 bases from V and 6 bases from J; junction bases left unmatched: 7. The CDR3 region has the DNA TGCAGCGCGAGCGGACAGGGGGCAAATGGCTACACCTTC. Translating it yields CSASGQGANGYTF.

The chain couples TRBV10-1 to TRBJ2-1, with unresolved D. The CDR3 consists of 16 residues. CDR1 and CDR2 (germline): WNHNN, SYGVQD (reference sequence). Deletions cut 0 bases from V and 0 bases from J, with 9 bases between. Here the CDR3 reads CASSESRAISYNEQFF. The CDR3 nucleotides are TGCGCCAGCAGTGAGTCGAGAGCTATCTCCTACAATGAGCAGTTCTTC.

The J gene is TRBJ2-2, the V gene TRBV4-1; TRBD2 matches 8 bases. Germline V gives CDR1 MGHRA, CDR2 YSYEKL. V dropped 0 bases and J dropped 3; count of bases not matched to a gene: 3. The CDR3 contains 16 residues. Written as DNA, the CDR3 is TGCGCCAGCAGCCAAGACCAGCGGGGGCACACCGGGGAGCTGTTTTTT. Its protein product is CASSQDQRGHTGELFF.

The V and J genes are TRBV11-3 and TRBJ2-1; 9 bases agree with TRBD2. CDR1 and CDR2 from the germline V gene are SGHNT and YENEEA. V was clipped by 4 bases and J by 2 bases; unmatched bases: 3. This CDR3 comprises 15 residues. In DNA form, the CDR3 reads TGTGCCAGCAGCTCCTTAGCGGGGGCCTACAATGAGCAGTTCTTC. Translated, it gives CASSSLAGAYNEQFF.

This rearrangement joins TRBV14 to TRBJ1-1, with no clear D. This CDR3 comprises 15 residues. From germline, CDR1 is SGHDN and CDR2 FVKESK. Trimming cost V 3 bases and J 3 bases, with 14 bases left between them. The CDR3 sequence: CASSQSVSGHTEAFF. CDR3 coding DNA: TGTGCCAGCAGCCAGTCGGTCAGCGGTCACACTGAAGCTTTCTTT.

The chain links TRBV7-8 to TRBJ2-7, with TRBD2 matching 11 bases. CDR1 SGHVS and CDR2 FQNEAQ come from the germline V gene. V was pared by 1 base and J by 6 bases, with 11 bases of the junction left unmatched. The CDR3 extends over 17 amino acids. In nucleotides, the CDR3 is TGTGCCAGCAGCTTAGATAAAATCCTAGCGGGGGGAAGCGAGCAGTACTTC. It encodes CASSLDKILAGGSEQYF.

CDR3 nucleotides: TGTGCCAGCAGCCCCGGTAGCTCTGGGGCCAACGTCCTGACTTTC. Residues: CASSPGSSGANVLTF. This chain links TRBV6-5 with TRBJ2-6; D is uncertain. The germline V gene encodes CDR1 MNHEY and CDR2 SVGAGI. This CDR3 is built from 15 residues. V was clipped by 6 bases and J by 0 bases, with 9 bases between them.

This clone was found a few times. CDR3 in amino acids: CASSSDAGNYGYTF. In DNA form, the CDR3 reads TGTGCCAGCAGCTCTGACGCGGGAAACTATGGCTACACCTTC. The chain recombines TRBV5-8 with TRBJ1-2; no firm D call. This CDR3 has 14 residues. Trimming pared 3 bases from V and 2 bases from J, leaving 11 bases between. Per the germline V gene, CDR1 is SGHTS and CDR2 is YDEGEE.

In nucleotides, the CDR3 is TGTGCCAGCAGCTTAGCCCAGGGAGGACAGCCCCAGCATTTT. The encoded protein is CASSLAQGGQPQHF. The chain couples TRBV7-2 to TRBJ1-5, with a weak D call TRBD1 (5 bases). Trimming shortened V by 0 bases and J by 7 bases, and 10 bases separated the two germline ends. This CDR3 contains 14 residues. Germline CDR1 and CDR2: SGHTA and FQGNSA.

This clone was picked up one time. The chain employs TRBV11-3 and TRBJ2-3; TRBD2 aligns across 7 bases. Germline V gene lookup returns CDR1 SGHNT and CDR2 YENEEA. Trimming at V came to 5 bases and at J to 2 bases, leaving 4 bases not matched to a gene. The CDR3 length is 14 residues. Here the CDR3 reads CASSRGESTDTQYF. CDR3 coding DNA: TGTGCCAGCAGCCGGGGGGAATCCACAGATACGCAGTATTTT.

The chain combines TRBV4-1 with TRBJ1-1; 7 positions match TRBD1. The CDR3 covers 16 residues. Germline CDR1 and CDR2: MGHRA and YSYEKL. J was trimmed by 0 bases and V by 4 bases; bases with no gene match: 8. CDR3 nucleotides: TGCGCCAGCAGCCGAATTCCCGGACAGGTGAACACTGAAGCTTTCTTT. This translates into CASSRIPGQVNTEAFF.

The J gene is TRBJ2-1, the V gene TRBV19; TRBD1 agrees at 7 bases. Germline CDR1 LNHDA, CDR2 SQIVND (reference sequence). CDR3 length equals 16 residues. Trimming at V came to 6 bases and at J to 3 bases, leaving 11 bases not matched to a gene. The CDR3 sequence is CASRWSSDRDYNEQFF. The CDR3 DNA follows: TGTGCCAGTAGATGGTCCTCAGACAGGGACTACAATGAGCAGTTCTTC.

The chain combines TRBV7-9 with TRBJ1-2; TRBD1 might be the D (5 bases). Trimming pared 1 base from V and 8 bases from J, leaving 14 bases between. Germline V gene sequence: CDR1 SEHNR, CDR2 FQNEAQ (reference sequence). This CDR3 comprises 14 residues. The CDR3 coding sequence is TGTGCCAGCAGCTTAGAGGTCAGGGTGGGAGGCTACACCTTC. Protein: CASSLEVRVGGYTF.

The chain combines TRBV20-1 with TRBJ1-1, with TRBD1 matching 7 bases. The V and J ends lost 1 base and 11 bases, in that order; junction bases with no gene match: 4. The germline V gene has CDR1 DFQATT and CDR2 SNEGSKA (reference sequence). The CDR3 length is 11 residues. The CDR3, as DNA: TGCAGTGCTAGAGGACAGGGTAGGGCTTTCTTT. The encoded protein is CSARGQGRAFF.

J is TRBJ1-5 and V is TRBV5-8; D uncertain. The germline gives CDR1 SGHTS, CDR2 YDEGEE. This CDR3 spans 14 amino acids. The V gene lost 0 bases and the J gene lost 9 bases, with 13 bases spanning the gap. CDR3 sequence (DNA): TGTGCCAGCAGCTTGGAAGGGTCCCGGGGGCCCCAGCATTTT. Protein product: CASSLEGSRGPQHF.